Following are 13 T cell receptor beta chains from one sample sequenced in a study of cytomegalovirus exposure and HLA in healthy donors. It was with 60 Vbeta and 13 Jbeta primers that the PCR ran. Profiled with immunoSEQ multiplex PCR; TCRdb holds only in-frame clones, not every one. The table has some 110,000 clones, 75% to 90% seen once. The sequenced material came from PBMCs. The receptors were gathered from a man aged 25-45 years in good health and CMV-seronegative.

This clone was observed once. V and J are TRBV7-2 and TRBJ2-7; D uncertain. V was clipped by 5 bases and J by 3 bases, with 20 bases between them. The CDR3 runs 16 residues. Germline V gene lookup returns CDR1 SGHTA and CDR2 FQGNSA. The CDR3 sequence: CASSPQTRPMSYEQYF. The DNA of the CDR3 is TGTGCCAGCAGCCCCCAGACGAGGCCAATGAGCTACGAGCAGTACTTC.

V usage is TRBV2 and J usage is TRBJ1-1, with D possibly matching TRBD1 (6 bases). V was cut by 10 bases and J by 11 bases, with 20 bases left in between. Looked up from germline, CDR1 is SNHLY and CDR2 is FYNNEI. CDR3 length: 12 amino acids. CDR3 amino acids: CATPTGNLGAFF. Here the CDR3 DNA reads TGTGCCACCCCTACAGGGAACCTGGGTGCTTTCTTT.

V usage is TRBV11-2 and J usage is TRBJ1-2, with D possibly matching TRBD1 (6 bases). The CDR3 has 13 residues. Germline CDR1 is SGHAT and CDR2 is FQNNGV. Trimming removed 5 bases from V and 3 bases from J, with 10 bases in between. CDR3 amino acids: CASSQDRYYGYTF. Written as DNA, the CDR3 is TGTGCCAGCAGCCAGGACAGATACTATGGCTACACCTTC.

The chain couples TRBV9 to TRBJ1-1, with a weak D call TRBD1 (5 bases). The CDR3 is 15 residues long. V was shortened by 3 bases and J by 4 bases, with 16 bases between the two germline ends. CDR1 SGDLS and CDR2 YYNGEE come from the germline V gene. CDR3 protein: CASSAGPPGSTEAFF. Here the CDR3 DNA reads TGTGCCAGCAGCGCGGGACCGCCCGGGAGCACTGAAGCTTTCTTT.

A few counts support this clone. The CDR3 region has the DNA TGTGCCAGTAGTATAGTAGGAAGGACAGCCCTTGGAAACACCATATATTTT. Its translation: CASSIVGRTALGNTIYF. The chain is built from TRBV19 and TRBJ1-3; tentatively, D is TRBD1 (6 bases). The CDR3 is made up of 17 amino acids. Germline-derived CDR1 and CDR2 are LNHDA and SQIVND (reference sequence). V was clipped by 1 base and J by 3 bases, with 16 bases between them.

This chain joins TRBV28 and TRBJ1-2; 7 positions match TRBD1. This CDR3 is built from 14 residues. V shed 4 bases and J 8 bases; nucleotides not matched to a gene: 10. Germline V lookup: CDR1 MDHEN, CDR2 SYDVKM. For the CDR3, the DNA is TGTGCCAGCAGTTCAACGACAGGGCTGGGCGGCTACACCTTC. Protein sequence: CASSSTTGLGGYTF.

The CDR3 DNA follows: TGTGCCAGCAGCCCCGGGACAGCAGGGATTTATAGCAATCAGCCCCAGCATTTT. Translation: CASSPGTAGIYSNQPQHF. J is TRBJ1-5 and V is TRBV7-9, with 7 bases that match TRBD1. The CDR3 runs to 18 residues. Germline-derived CDR1 and CDR2 are SEHNR and FQNEAQ (reference sequence). The ends lost 5 bases at V and 0 bases at J; junction bases unmatched: 13.

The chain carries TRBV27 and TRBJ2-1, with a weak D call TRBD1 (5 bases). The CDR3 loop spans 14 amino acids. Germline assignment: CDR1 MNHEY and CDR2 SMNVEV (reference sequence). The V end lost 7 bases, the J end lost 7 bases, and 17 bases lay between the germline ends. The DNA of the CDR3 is TGTGCCAGCATTCCCAGGGTCCGTCCAAATGAGCAGTTCTTC. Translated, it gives CASIPRVRPNEQFF.

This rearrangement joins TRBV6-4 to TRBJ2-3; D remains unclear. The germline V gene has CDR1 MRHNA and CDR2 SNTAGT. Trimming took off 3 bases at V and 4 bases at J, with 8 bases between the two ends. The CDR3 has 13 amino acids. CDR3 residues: CASSDRVSDTQYF. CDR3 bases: TGTGCCAGCAGTGATCGCGTCTCAGATACGCAGTATTTT.

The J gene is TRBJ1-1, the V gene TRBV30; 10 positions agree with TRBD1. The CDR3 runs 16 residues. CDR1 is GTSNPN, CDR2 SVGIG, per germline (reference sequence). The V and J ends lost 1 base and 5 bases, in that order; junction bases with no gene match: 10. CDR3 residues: CAWSDRQGALSTEAFF. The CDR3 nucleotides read TGTGCCTGGAGTGACCGACAGGGGGCGCTGAGTACTGAAGCTTTCTTT.

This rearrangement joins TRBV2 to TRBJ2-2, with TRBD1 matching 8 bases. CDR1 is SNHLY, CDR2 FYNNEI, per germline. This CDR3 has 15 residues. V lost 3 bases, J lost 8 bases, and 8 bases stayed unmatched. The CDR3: CASSDGQGAWGELFF. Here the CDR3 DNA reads TGTGCCAGCAGTGACGGGCAGGGGGCTTGGGGGGAGCTGTTTTTT.

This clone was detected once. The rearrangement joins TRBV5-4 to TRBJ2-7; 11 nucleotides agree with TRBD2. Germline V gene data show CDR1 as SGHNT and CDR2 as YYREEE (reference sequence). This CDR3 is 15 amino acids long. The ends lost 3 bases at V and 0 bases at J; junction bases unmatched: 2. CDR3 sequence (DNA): TGTGCCAGCAGCTCCACTAGCGGGGGCTCCTACGAGCAGTACTTC. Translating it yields CASSSTSGGSYEQYF.

The DNA of the CDR3 is TGTGCCAGCAGTTTCTGGGGGGGGACAGGTCTTAATGAGCAGTTCTTC. As protein: CASSFWGGTGLNEQFF. The rearrangement uses TRBV28 and TRBJ2-1; a weak D match, TRBD1 (8 bases). The CDR3 is 16 residues long. CDR1 and CDR2 from the germline V gene are MDHEN and SYDVKM. V was clipped by 3 bases and J by 7 bases, with 19 bases between them.